This T cell receptor (beta chain) appears in the sequencing data of a study of blood T cells in healthy people across ages. General study results and limits: Diversity estimates from one million T cells were considered underestimates. Changes in expanded clonotypes were possibly confounded, as the CMV status of donors was unknown.

As concerns this clonotype: The antigen is unknown.

A sample-barcoded 5' primer and a J-beta primer mix were used in a second PCR of about 7 to 12 cycles. A template-switch adaptor that had 12 random nucleotides put a tag on each cDNA molecule. TCRdb fed the 5' RACE reads into MiXCR, producing one record per CDR3 protein. The sample carries some 800,000 distinct CDR3 sequences, more than 20% recorded once. Drawn from each donor were approximately 9.5 milliliters of peripheral blood. CDR1 and CDR2 (germline): MNHEY, SVGAGI. The length of the CDR3 is 14 residues. A further study also used this sample, focusing on T cells of mothers and their children.

The material sequenced was blood. The receptor was isolated from a boy younger than 18 in good health. V usage is TRBV6-5 and J usage is TRBJ2-5, with D perhaps given as TRBD1 or TRBD2 (5 bases each). The DNA end lines up better with TRBJ2-7; the J call may be wrong. The CDR3 region is CASKFRGGYYEQYF. As DNA, the CDR3 is TGTGCCAGTAAATTCCGGGGCGGATACTACGAGCAGTACTTC.